The TCR beta chain under discussion was sequenced for a study of blood T cell repertoires in COVID-19 (TCRdb year 2020). As for the study more broadly: The collaborator samples originated in the United States, Italy and Spain and spanned the acute and convalescent phases of COVID-19. The material from the prospective study consisted of cDNA or gDNA derived from T cells, B-cell-depleted T cells, or PBMCs. Deeply sampled blood TCRbeta repertoires from subjects exposed to, actively infected with, or recovered from COVID-19 were included in the dataset. The repertoires were released in a freely available public database meant as a resource for research on the immune response to SARS-CoV-2. The samples were drawn from the first 160 participants of the ongoing ImmuneRACE study and from under 1,500 subjects provided by 6 global collaborators. The sample metadata nearly always contained a de-identified subject ID, COVID-19 status, age in years and sex. HLA class I and class II types, where available, came from metadata supplied by the sample provider rather than from assay-based typing.

The CDR3, cysteine through phenylalanine, is 16 amino acids long. The DNA shown is the 48-base CDR3, in frame from base 1. V was cut back by 1 base and J by 4 bases, leaving a gap of 15 bases between them. CDR1 is given as SGHVS and CDR2 as FNYEAQ, both from the germline V gene. The investigation overall reported the following: Clinical and demographic metadata were provided uncurated, with the amount varying by source and participant.

One collaborating source in Seattle enrolled patients while the patients were actively infected and followed the patients over time throughout the course of disease. The collaborating institutions used their own protocols to collect whole blood in K2EDTA tubes. For TCRbeta analysis, collaborator samples were shipped as frozen whole blood, as isolated PBMCs, or as DNA extracted from either sample type. TCRbeta CDR3 regions were amplified from genomic DNA by means of the immunoSEQ Assay, a bias-controlled multiplex PCR. In the source study's methods: The number of nucleated cells in each sample was estimated from the amplification of reference gene primers within the assay. To quantify the absolute abundance of each unique TCRbeta CDR3 rearrangement, sequence reads were collapsed and filtered. For each sample, productive Simpson clonality was calculated by taking the square root of Simpson's diversity index across productive rearrangements. TCRdb mirrors the immuneACCESS table, restricted to in-frame sequences. Some clones are absent from its copies; in checked studies, under half trace to an unresolved V gene, and the reason for the others is unknown. V and J calls and clone size are given by that table; D and trimming were obtained from the DNA. In all, the sample holds 150,000 to 200,000 clones, and 80% to 85% of those were seen once. The ten largest account for approximately 14% of the sample.

A few counts support this clone. Its recognized antigen is unknown. No base quality information exists; no much larger clone differs at one position. The receptor was isolated from a woman in her 70s with COVID-19, enrolled during active disease. The sequence links TRBV7-6 to TRBJ2-3; the D gene is possibly TRBD1, with 5 bases matching. Material: peripheral blood. The CDR3 reads as follows: CASSLGIPGHADTQYF. The DNA reads TGTGCCAGCAGCTTAGGTATACCAGGGCACGCAGATACGCAGTATTTT.